This T cell receptor beta chain was obtained from a study of patients with pleural tuberculosis. TCRdb passed the reads through MiXCR, listing each CDR3 protein once. The sample lists under 65,000 distinct CDR3 sequences, 6% to 8% seen once, with roughly 16% in the top ten. V was cut by 10 bases and J by 10 bases, with 17 bases left in between. CDR3 length: 13 residues. Germline CDR1 MNHEY, CDR2 SMNVEV (reference sequence). This clonotype is categorized as medium-sized (0.01 to 0.1%). The sequence came from a human donor with pleural tuberculosis. The chain employs TRBV27 and TRBJ1-6, with a weak D call TRBD1 (6 bases). The CDR3 DNA reads as TGTGCCACTACTATAGGGGGGAGGTCACCCCTCCACTTT. Its translation is CATTIGGRSPLHF.